The 13 T cell receptor beta chains in this list originate from one sample, sequenced in a study of identical twins. MiXCR was run by TCRdb on the 5' RACE reads, yielding one entry per CDR3 protein. This sample yields some 1,600,000 distinct CDR3 sequences, of which less than 35% are seen a single time; less than 0.35% belongs to the top ten. The sequencing input was cord blood. The receptors derive from a newborn girl in good health.

This clonotype was recorded many times. As DNA, the CDR3 is TGTGCCAGCAGTTACTCGTCGGCGATTGAAAAACTGTTTTTT. Protein sequence: CASSYSSAIEKLFF. The chain uses TRBV6-6 and TRBJ1-4; no clear D. V lost 0 bases, J lost 7 bases, and 9 bases lay in between. Per the germline V gene, CDR1 is MNHNY and CDR2 is SVGAGI (reference sequence). The CDR3 covers 14 residues.

The chain has TRBV19 and TRBJ1-2, with D possibly being TRBD1 (5 bases). This CDR3 contains 16 residues. Trimming stripped 1 base from V and 6 bases from J, with 18 bases between. Per germline, CDR1 LNHDA and CDR2 SQIVND (reference sequence). The CDR3 DNA follows: TGTGCCAGTAGTATAGCTTACCGTCTACAGGATAATGGCTACACCTTC. It yields the protein CASSIAYRLQDNGYTF.

The chain is built from TRBV20-1 and TRBJ2-7, with D uncertain. The CDR3 is 14 amino acids. The V and J ends lost 2 bases and 0 bases respectively, with 11 bases between them. Germline V lookup: CDR1 DFQATT, CDR2 SNEGSKA (reference sequence). CDR3 protein: CSARSDSSSYEQYF. For the CDR3, the DNA is TGCAGTGCTAGATCAGACTCGAGCTCCTACGAGCAGTACTTC.

J is TRBJ2-5 and V is TRBV2; D is unresolved. CDR1 is SNHLY, CDR2 FYNNEI, per germline. The CDR3 spans 14 residues. The V gene lost 1 base and the J gene lost 7 bases, with 13 bases spanning the gap. The CDR3 loop is CASSEGHSGGTQYF. As DNA, the CDR3 is TGTGCCAGCAGTGAAGGTCACTCAGGTGGGACCCAGTACTTC.

This clonotype was picked up a small number of times. The CDR3 sequence is CASSLTEGYTF. CDR3 nucleotides: TGTGCCAGCAGTTTGACAGAGGGCTACACCTTC. The chain recombines TRBV28 with TRBJ1-2, with D possibly being TRBD1 (5 bases). From germline, CDR1 is MDHEN and CDR2 SYDVKM. The CDR3 has 11 amino acids. V lost 3 bases to trimming and J lost 8 bases, with 7 bases between them.

The V and J genes are TRBV24-1 and TRBJ2-4; D remains ambiguous. V lost 3 bases to trimming and J lost 3 bases, with 14 bases between them. Germline CDR1 reads KGHDR; CDR2 reads SFDVKD. The CDR3 is 16 amino acids. Written as DNA, the CDR3 is TGTGCCACCAGTGATCCGGCCGACACCGGCAAAAACATTCAGTACTTC. It encodes CATSDPADTGKNIQYF.

The chain has TRBV2 and TRBJ2-5, with 12 bases fitting TRBD2. V lost 5 bases, J lost 11 bases, and 12 bases stayed unmatched. Looked up from germline, CDR1 is SNHLY and CDR2 is FYNNEI. CDR3 length equals 15 residues. The CDR3 loop is CASSPLAGGFNEQYF. In DNA form, the CDR3 reads TGTGCCAGCAGTCCTCTAGCGGGAGGGTTCAATGAGCAGTACTTC.

This chain connects TRBV28 to TRBJ2-1; D is undetermined. The germline gives CDR1 MDHEN, CDR2 SYDVKM. The V gene lost 6 bases and the J gene lost 2 bases, with 17 bases spanning the gap. The CDR3 covers 16 residues. The CDR3, as DNA: TGTGCCAGCAGCTACCCCTGGGCTCGAGCCTACAATGAGCAGTTCTTC. Protein: CASSYPWARAYNEQFF.

The sample holds a few counts of this clonotype. This chain joins TRBV28 and TRBJ2-3; 7 bases agree with TRBD1. V dropped 3 bases and J dropped 0; count of bases not matched to a gene: 12. This CDR3 region has 18 residues. Looked up from germline, CDR1 is MDHEN and CDR2 is SYDVKM. CDR3 in amino acids: CASSFNRDRAISTDTQYF. For the CDR3, the DNA is TGTGCCAGCAGTTTTAACCGGGACAGAGCCATTAGCACAGATACGCAGTATTTT.

The chain employs TRBV7-9 and TRBJ1-1; D unclear. Trimming cost V 0 bases and J 3 bases, with 11 bases left between them. This CDR3 spans 15 amino acids. Per germline, CDR1 SEHNR and CDR2 FQNEAQ (reference sequence). The CDR3 DNA reads as TGTGCCAGCAGCTTAGCAAACGTTGTGGACACTGAAGCTTTCTTT. It translates to CASSLANVVDTEAFF.

This clonotype was observed a handful of times. V and J are TRBV5-1 and TRBJ2-7, with TRBD2 as a possible D gene (6 bases). V lost 1 base to trimming and J lost 2 bases, with 16 bases between them. CDR1 and CDR2 (germline): SGHRS, YFSETQ. The CDR3 runs to 16 residues. CDR3 sequence reads: CASSLMGWGVPYEQYF. The CDR3 DNA follows: TGCGCCAGCAGCTTGATGGGATGGGGGGTTCCCTACGAGCAGTACTTC.

The sample holds a few counts of this clonotype. The chain couples TRBV2 to TRBJ2-7; no firm D call. The CDR3 sequence is 15 residues long. V lost 2 bases to trimming and J lost 1 base, with 12 bases between them. Germline CDR1 reads SNHLY; CDR2 reads FYNNEI. The CDR3 reads CASSERRLLSYEQYF. CDR3 nucleotide sequence: TGTGCCAGCAGTGAAAGGCGGCTACTTTCCTACGAGCAGTACTTC.

The chain uses TRBV5-1 and TRBJ2-1, with a tentative D call TRBD2 (5 bases). The germline CDR1 and CDR2 sequences are SGHRS and YFSETQ. V lost 1 base to trimming and J lost 6 bases, with 14 bases between them. The CDR3 loop spans 15 amino acids. CDR3: CASSLRDGELNEQFF. In nucleotides, the CDR3 is TGCGCCAGCAGCTTGAGAGACGGGGAGCTCAATGAGCAGTTCTTC.